The clone carrying this TCR beta chain turned up a few times. The data belong to a study of beta chain features in type 1 diabetes. Germline CDR1 reads MGHDK; CDR2 reads SYGVNS. This CDR3 comprises 12 residues. The V gene lost 5 bases and the J gene lost 4 bases, with 3 bases spanning the gap. The study reverse transcribed the entire isolated RNA, so it sequenced expressed TCRB transcripts. Method: immunoSEQ multiplex PCR; TCRdb's copy keeps in-frame clones and lacks some. Altogether hundreds of thousands of clones are present, about a sixth being singletons, with the ten largest covering around 0.02%.

The chain links TRBV25-1 to TRBJ2-6; D not certain. Sequences were obtained from naive CD4+ T cells from blood. The sequence derives from a young woman in good health. In DNA, the CDR3 is TGTGCCAGCAGTAACGGGGCCAACGTCCTGACTTTC. This sequence encodes CASSNGANVLTF.